The present TCR beta chain was sequenced within a study of T cells after yellow fever vaccination. Study results and limitations: In post-booster samples, most primary-vaccination clones reappeared (about 97% CD4, over 70% CD8).

TCRdb re-derived calls from the 5' RACE reads in MiXCR, one entry per CDR3 protein. The sample has around 250,000 distinct CDR3 sequences; 6.9% are singletons. This clonotype was observed many times. Its cognate antigen is unknown. The input for sequencing was CD4+ T cells sorted from PBMCs, taken 15 days after the yellow fever booster vaccination. This clonotype was sampled from a man aged 25 to 40 who received the YFV17D yellow fever vaccine.

This CDR3 is CASRSEADTQYF. CDR3 nucleotides: TGTGCCAGCCGTTCTGAGGCAGATACGCAGTATTTT. The chain couples TRBV18 to TRBJ2-3, with no clear D. V shed 8 bases and J shed 4 bases, with 10 bases lying between them. This CDR3 comprises 12 residues. CDR1 and CDR2 from the germline V gene are KGHSH and LQKENI. The whole variable domain, filled in from reference TRBV18 and TRBJ2-3, reads NAGVMQNPRHLVRRRGQEARLRCSPMKGHSHVYWYRQLPEEGLKFMVYLQKENIIDESGMPKERFSAEFPKEGPSILRIQQVVRGDSAAYFCASRSEADTQYFGPGTRLTVL.